This record covers a single T cell receptor beta chain. No antigen is known for it. The data stem from a study of memory CD4+ T cells and cytomegalovirus serostatus. Study information: Donors were healthy Belgian adults, some 10 CMV seropositive and around 24 seronegative.

The authors' processing: Out-of-frame sequences were removed, leaving about 2,300,000 distinct TCRbeta sequences. The repertoire was sequenced with immunoSEQ multiplex PCR; TCRdb's copy has only in-frame clones and lacks some. The V and J calls and clone size are taken from that table; D and trimming were inferred from the DNA. The sample lists 40,000 to 55,000 clones; around four fifths were seen once. Single viable CD3+CD4+CD8-CD45RO+ cells were sorted as the memory CD4+ T cells. Positive selection with CD4 microbeads enriched total CD4+ T cells. The CDR3 contains 14 residues. Germline CDR1 reads SGHTA; CDR2 reads FQGTGA. V shed 1 base and J shed 6 bases, with 10 bases lying between them. Overall study results and limits: 67 of 164 known CMV-associated TCRbeta sequences appeared in CD4+ memory.

This chain uses TRBV7-3 with TRBJ2-1, with a tentative D call TRBD2 (7 bases). The source is an adult in good health and CMV-seropositive. Sequenced: memory CD4+ T cells from blood. The CDR3 here is CASSLSGGANEQFF. CDR3 DNA: TGTGCCAGCAGCTTAAGTGGGGGGGCCAATGAGCAGTTCTTC.